This T cell receptor (beta chain) was identified in a study of blood T cell repertoires in COVID-19. Looking at the study overall: There were acute and convalescent COVID-19 samples, and they came from the United States, Italy and Spain.

This clone turned up a few times. Authors' processing steps: Reference gene primer amplification yielded estimated nucleated cell counts. Produced via immunoSEQ multiplex PCR; TCRdb's table is partial and in-frame only. V and J calls and clone size are copied from that table; D and trimming were computed from the DNA. The sample comprises about 400,000 clones, around 84% of which are singletons, and 2.5% to 3.5% rests with the top ten. What was sequenced was peripheral blood. This clonotype was sampled from a human donor in a cohort sampled during active COVID-19.

CDR3 protein: CASSRHRGQGNSPLHF. CDR3 nucleotide sequence: TGTGCCAGCAGCCGCCACAGGGGGCAAGGTAATTCACCCCTCCACTTT. V gene TRBV3-1 (or the pseudogene TRBV3-2) combines with J gene TRBJ1-6; 9 bases fit TRBD1. Trimming cost V 4 bases and J 6 bases; bases outside gene matches: 7. This CDR3 has 16 residues. Germline CDR1 is LGHDT and CDR2 is YNNKEL (reference sequence).